This T cell receptor beta chain was sequenced in a study of blood T cell repertoires in COVID-19. Clinical history as reported by participants underpinned cohort assignment. TCRdb's copy holds only in-frame clones and misses some; the assay was immunoSEQ multiplex PCR. The top ten hold about 3.5% of the sample, which has some 220,000 clones, around 87% seen once. Trimming pared 4 bases from V and 8 bases from J, leaving 14 bases between. CDR1 and CDR2 (germline): WNHNN, SYGVQD (reference sequence). The CDR3 covers 13 residues. This chain links TRBV10-1 with TRBJ1-1; D remains ambiguous. The sample taken for sequencing was PBMCs or T cells enriched from blood (not recorded which). This clonotype was sampled from a woman under 30 in a cohort exposed to, infected with or recovered from COVID-19 (not recorded which). The CDR3 nucleotides are TGCGCCAGCAGTGGCAGAGGTCCGGGAGAAGCTTTCTTT. Translated, it gives CASSGRGPGEAFF.